This T cell receptor beta chain was retrieved from a study of blood T cell repertoires in COVID-19. At the level of the study: The cDNA or gDNA used as material had been derived from T cells, B-cell-depleted T cells, or PBMCs.

Germline lookup yields CDR1 LGHNT and CDR2 FRNRAP. V was cut by 1 base and J by 2 bases, with 5 bases left in between. This CDR3 is 13 amino acids long. Assay: immunoSEQ multiplex PCR; the TCRdb copy retains only in-frame clones and omits some. The table lists around 360,000 clones, approximately 89% of them singletons, with less than 11% in the top ten. Sequencing was performed on peripheral blood. This receptor was obtained from a woman younger than 45 with COVID-19, enrolled during active disease. V usage is TRBV12-5 and J usage is TRBJ1-2, with D possibly being TRBD1 (5 bases). In DNA form, the CDR3 reads TGTGCTAGTGGTTTGGGGACAAACTATGGCTACACCTTC. Its translation: CASGLGTNYGYTF.